These T cell receptor beta chains were read from a single sample in a study of regulatory T cells in long-lasting Graves disease. Each CDR3 protein is one row after TCRdb ran MiXCR on the multiplex PCR reads. This table has some 600,000 distinct CDR3 sequences, approximately 16% appearing once. The same sample was also studied in work on T cells in Graves' hyperthyroidism and ophthalmopathy.

The specimen comprised peripheral blood mononuclear cells (PBMCs), sampled at new diagnosis, from a patient treated with antithyroid drugs. These receptors all stem from a man between 18 and 29 years old with Graves disease. The conserved cysteine and the conserved F or W are not part of the CDR3 here. Fields, in order: J gene, CDR3 length, D gene, V gene, CDR3 protein. A D gene is named only where the DNA matches it firmly.

>TRBJ2-3|13|TRBD2|TRBV20-1
SAAGAGVPTDTQY
>TRBJ1-2|11|NA|TRBV5-1
ASSLGENYGYT
>TRBJ2-7|13|TRBD2|TRBV24-1
ATLRPTSGFYEQY
>TRBJ2-7|12|NA|TRBV2
ASVPRSRAYEQY
>TRBJ2-1|9|NA|TRBV6-2/TRBV6-3
ASLFVGEQF
>TRBJ1-5|12|NA|TRBV28
ASVQGPSNQPQH
>TRBJ1-1|12|NA|TRBV20-1
SALPGTLNTEAF
>TRBJ2-5|13|NA|TRBV24-1
ATSDSREVRETQY
>TRBJ2-2|13|TRBD2|TRBV3-1
ASSQASPLAGGPF
>TRBJ1-1|13|TRBD1|TRBV29-1
SVEDGTDVNTEAF
>TRBJ2-2|16|TRBD1|TRBV25-1
ASSEWRGTGANTGELF
>TRBJ2-7|11|TRBD2|TRBV30
AWRTSGSNEQY
>TRBJ2-5|11|NA|TRBV14
ASSQVNYETQY
>TRBJ2-2|13|TRBD1|TRBV12-3/TRBV12-4
ASSHDRGLTGELF
>TRBJ1-2|13|NA|TRBV11-2
ASSLASYYYEGYT
>TRBJ2-1|13|TRBD2|TRBV6-9
ASSYAGTRVNEQF